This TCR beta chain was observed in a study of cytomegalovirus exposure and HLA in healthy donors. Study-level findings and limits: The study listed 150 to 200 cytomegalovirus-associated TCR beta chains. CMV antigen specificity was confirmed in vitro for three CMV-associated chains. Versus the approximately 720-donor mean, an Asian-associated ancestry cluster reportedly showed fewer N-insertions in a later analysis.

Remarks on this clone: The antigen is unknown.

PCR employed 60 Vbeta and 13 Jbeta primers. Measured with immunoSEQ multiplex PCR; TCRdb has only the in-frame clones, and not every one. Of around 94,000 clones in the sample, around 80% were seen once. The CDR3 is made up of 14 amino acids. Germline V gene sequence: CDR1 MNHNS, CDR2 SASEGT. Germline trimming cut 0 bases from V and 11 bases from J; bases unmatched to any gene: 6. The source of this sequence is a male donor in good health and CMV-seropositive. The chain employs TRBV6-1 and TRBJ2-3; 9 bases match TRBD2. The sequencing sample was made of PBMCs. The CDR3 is CASSEAYSGRMQYF. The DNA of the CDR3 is TGTGCCAGCAGTGAAGCCTATAGCGGGAGAATGCAGTATTTT.